This passage covers 18 T cell receptor beta chains from one sample sequenced in a study of shared clonotypes between healthy human individuals. TCRdb's table, derived via immunoSEQ multiplex PCR, lists solely in-frame clones and lacks some. The sample records a few million clones, more than 90% being singletons. Sequenced input: naive CD4+ T cells sorted from blood. Documented subset: CD45RA+ positively selected. The receptors stem from a man aged 18 to 35 in good health.

V gene TRBV7-2 combines with J gene TRBJ2-7; 8 positions match TRBD2. Germline V gene data show CDR1 as SGHTA and CDR2 as FQGNSA. The V gene end was trimmed by 6 bases and the J gene end by 2 bases; junction bases not matched to a gene: 6. The CDR3 extends over 14 amino acids. The CDR3 nucleotides are TGTGCCAGCAGTCTTAGCGGGGTCGCCTACGAGCAGTACTTC. It encodes CASSLSGVAYEQYF.

The CDR3 region has the DNA TGTGCCAGCAGCGGATACCGGGACAAGGGGGGCCATGAGCAGTTCTTC. This encodes CASSGYRDKGGHEQFF. This rearrangement joins TRBV9 to TRBJ2-1; D tentatively fits TRBD1 or TRBD2 (6 bases each). The CDR3 runs 16 residues. The germline CDR1 and CDR2 sequences are SGDLS and YYNGEE. V lost 3 bases and J 8 bases, leaving 21 bases between the germline ends.

As for this clone: This sample also contains other DNA sequences that code for the same CDR3. The V call is TRBV9, the J call TRBJ2-1, with 12 bases fitting TRBD2. This CDR3 region has 17 residues. V lost 2 bases and J lost 0; bases outside the gene matches: 3. CDR1 SGDLS and CDR2 YYNGEE come from the germline V gene. CDR3 coding DNA: TGTGCCAGCAGCGTCGGACTAGCGGGGAGCTCCTACAATGAGCAGTTCTTC. Its protein is CASSVGLAGSSYNEQFF.

CDR3 amino acids: CASSLNTGTEAFF. The CDR3 coding sequence is TGTGCCAGCTCACTGAACACCGGGACAGAAGCTTTCTTT. V is TRBV18 and J is TRBJ1-1; the D gene is possibly TRBD1 (6 bases). With 4 bases removed from V and 8 bases from J, the gap between germline ends came to 14 bases. Per the germline V gene, CDR1 is KGHSH and CDR2 is LQKENI. The CDR3 is 13 amino acids.

The V and J genes are TRBV18 and TRBJ1-3, with 7 bases aligning to TRBD1. V lost 5 bases, J lost 0 bases, and 16 bases stayed unmatched. The CDR3 has 19 amino acids. Germline-derived CDR1 and CDR2 are KGHSH and LQKENI. CDR3 bases: TGTGCCAGCTCAGCCTCATCAGCCTCCGGGACAGTCTCTGGAAACACCATATATTTT. Encoded protein: CASSASSASGTVSGNTIYF. Using reference TRBV18 and TRBJ1-3 for the parts outside the CDR3, the full variable domain is NAGVMQNPRHLVRRRGQEARLRCSPMKGHSHVYWYRQLPEEGLKFMVYLQKENIIDESGMPKERFSAEFPKEGPSILRIQQVVRGDSAAYFCASSASSASGTVSGNTIYFGEGSWLTVV.

The genes are TRBV12-5 and TRBJ2-4; D is ambiguous. Trimming took off 3 bases at V and 0 bases at J, with 6 bases between the two ends. CDR3 length: 14 amino acids. CDR1 and CDR2 (germline): LGHNT, FRNRAP. The CDR3 sequence: CASGLDLAKNIQYF. CDR3 in DNA: TGTGCTAGTGGTTTAGATTTAGCCAAAAACATTCAGTACTTC.

The V call is TRBV7-8, the J call TRBJ1-3; no firm D call. This CDR3 spans 16 amino acids. CDR1 and CDR2 (germline): SGHVS, FQNEAQ. V lost 2 bases and J 1 base, leaving 12 bases between the germline ends. CDR3 residues: CASSLLAALSGNTIYF. The CDR3 bases are TGTGCCAGCAGCTTACTCGCAGCTTTGTCTGGAAACACCATATATTTT.

This chain links TRBV6-5 with TRBJ2-7; 7 bases are a match to TRBD2. This CDR3 spans 15 amino acids. Germline V gene sequence: CDR1 MNHEY, CDR2 SVGAGI. V lost 2 bases and J lost 4; bases outside the gene matches: 8. The CDR3 protein is CASSYAGEVKYEQYF. The CDR3 coding sequence is TGTGCCAGCAGTTACGCGGGAGAGGTGAAGTACGAGCAGTACTTC.

This chain uses TRBV7-9 with TRBJ2-5, with D possibly being TRBD2 (6 bases). The CDR3 length is 14 residues. With 1 base removed from V and 6 bases from J, the gap between germline ends came to 12 bases. The germline V gene has CDR1 SEHNR and CDR2 FQNEAQ (reference sequence). The CDR3 region is CASSLVTGSQTQYF. The CDR3 DNA reads as TGTGCCAGCAGCTTAGTTACCGGGAGTCAGACCCAGTACTTC.

V gene TRBV9 combines with J gene TRBJ1-5; D ambiguous. Trimming stripped 0 bases from V and 6 bases from J, with 10 bases between. The length of the CDR3 is 14 residues. Germline CDR1 and CDR2: SGDLS and YYNGEE. CDR3 DNA: TGTGCCAGCAGCGTAGAGGTGGGAAGTCAGCCCCAGCATTTT. This sequence encodes CASSVEVGSQPQHF.

The V and J genes are TRBV30 and TRBJ2-4, with D possibly matching TRBD1 (5 bases). V gave up 0 bases and J gave up 3 bases, with 12 bases separating them. The CDR3 loop spans 15 amino acids. CDR1 and CDR2 from the germline V gene are GTSNPN and SVGIG (reference sequence). The CDR3 protein is CAWSVAGFDKNIQYF. In DNA, the CDR3 is TGTGCCTGGAGTGTCGCAGGGTTCGACAAAAACATTCAGTACTTC.

The chain is built from TRBV13 and TRBJ2-6; D remains unclear. Trimming cost V 3 bases and J 2 bases, with 5 bases left between them. Germline V gene lookup returns CDR1 PRHDT and CDR2 FYEKMQ (reference sequence). The CDR3 is 14 amino acids. The CDR3 bases are TGTGCCAGCAGCTTGGCGCCTGGGGCCAACGTCCTGACTTTC. Amino acid sequence: CASSLAPGANVLTF.

The V call is TRBV6-1, the J call TRBJ1-2, with a weak D call TRBD1 (5 bases). Germline V CDR1 and CDR2: MNHNS, SASEGT. The CDR3 runs 13 residues. V lost 3 bases and J 4 bases, leaving 9 bases between the germline ends. The chain's CDR3 is CASSDPGIYGYTF. CDR3 nucleotide sequence: TGTGCCAGCAGTGATCCAGGGATCTATGGCTACACCTTC.

About this clone itself: A read error may account for a junction end that differs from germline. The chain joins TRBV7-7 to TRBJ2-7; either TRBD1 or TRBD2 may fit D (5 bases each). Germline-derived CDR1 and CDR2 are SSHAT and FNYEAQ (reference sequence). The CDR3 runs 15 residues. This CDR3 is CASSLGAGTSYEQYF. CDR3 sequence (DNA): TGTGCTAGCAGCTTAGGCGCCGGGACCTCCTACGAGCAGTACTTC.

The J gene is TRBJ2-7, the V gene TRBV7-2, with D perhaps matching TRBD1 (6 bases). Per the germline V gene, CDR1 is SGHTA and CDR2 is FQGNSA. The CDR3 loop spans 14 amino acids. Trimming stripped 5 bases from V and 3 bases from J, with 14 bases between. Here the CDR3 reads CASSPLGRGYEQYF. The DNA of the CDR3 is TGTGCCAGCAGCCCACTGGGCAGGGGCTACGAGCAGTACTTC.

The CDR3 nucleotides are TGTGCCAGCAGTACGGACAGGGCCAATGAGCAGTTCTTC. It codes for CASSTDRANEQFF. The gene calls are TRBV2 and TRBJ2-1, with TRBD1 matching over 8 bases. The V gene end was trimmed by 5 bases and the J gene end by 6 bases; junction bases not matched to a gene: 3. Germline CDR1 SNHLY, CDR2 FYNNEI. This CDR3 comprises 13 residues.

The chain is built from TRBV29-1 and TRBJ1-1; TRBD1 matches 9 bases. Germline CDR1 SQVTM, CDR2 ANQGSEA. The trim removed 2 bases at V and 7 bases at J, leaving 17 bases unmatched. CDR3 length: 17 amino acids. The CDR3 region has the DNA TGCAGCGTTGAAAGTACAGGGGGCGCGGGGATGAGGGTTGAAGCTTTCTTT. It encodes CSVESTGGAGMRVEAFF.

This clone was counted between two and nine times. The V call is TRBV7-9, the J call TRBJ2-4; D remains ambiguous. The CDR3 has 13 amino acids. Trimming pared 2 bases from V and 8 bases from J, leaving 10 bases between. Germline CDR1 and CDR2: SEHNR and FQNEAQ (reference sequence). This chain's CDR3 is CASSLSGVDIQYF. The CDR3 nucleotides are TGTGCCAGCAGCTTATCTGGGGTTGACATTCAGTACTTC. The complete variable domain, with remaining parts taken from reference TRBV7-9 and TRBJ2-4, reads DTGVSQNPRHKITKRGQNVTFRCDPISEHNRLYWYRQTLGQGPEFLTYFQNEAQLEKSRLLSDRFSAERPKGSFSTLEIQRTEQGDSAMYLCASSLSGVDIQYFGAGTRLSVL.